These 26 T cell receptor beta chains were sequenced from one sample in a study of post-analysis software for immune sequencing data. Antigens for these TCRs are unknown. Study-wide results and limits: In patients, about 5 TRBV segments were more frequent than in controls, with TRBV5-6, TRBV5-1 and TRBV20-1 among them.

The authors incorporated unique molecular identifiers into the TCR beta cDNA libraries. In TCRdb, the PCR reads were re-called with MiXCR into one record per CDR3 protein. Among around 500,000 distinct CDR3 sequences, approximately 34% were seen once, and the ten largest hold approximately 6%. The sequenced sample was blood. Receptors were obtained from a girl younger than 18 with multiple sclerosis.

The rearrangement uses TRBV7-6 and TRBJ2-5; D is undetermined. This CDR3 is built from 15 residues. V was pared by 1 base and J by 0 bases, with 9 bases between. The V gene's germline CDR1 is SGHVS and CDR2 FNYEAQ. The CDR3 sequence: CASSLVRTYQETQYF. The CDR3 DNA is TGTGCCAGCAGCTTAGTTCGGACGTACCAAGAGACCCAGTACTTC.

The chain carries TRBV20-1 and TRBJ1-6; 8 positions match TRBD1. CDR1 DFQATT and CDR2 SNEGSKA come from the germline V gene (reference sequence). Trimming took 3 bases from V and 10 from J; bases not matched to a gene: 5. This CDR3 has 13 residues. CDR3: CSARGRGQSPLHF. The CDR3 coding sequence is TGCAGTGCTAGGGGCAGGGGGCAGTCACCCCTCCACTTT.

The chain has TRBV12-3 or TRBV12-4 and TRBJ1-2; weak D call: TRBD1 (5 bases). The CDR3 runs 15 residues. Trimming removed 6 bases from V and 1 base from J, with 15 bases in between. Here the CDR3 DNA reads TGTGCCAGCAGCTCCAGACAGATGATTAACTATGGCTACACCTTC. Encoded protein: CASSSRQMINYGYTF.

This clonotype has only a few counts. The rearrangement links TRBV5-1 to TRBJ2-7; TRBD2 might be the D (5 bases). Germline V gives CDR1 SGHRS, CDR2 YFSETQ. This CDR3 contains 17 residues. With 4 bases removed from V and 0 bases from J, the gap between germline ends came to 20 bases. CDR3 bases: TGCGCCAGCAGCGCGGGTCTGTGGGCAGGTAACTCCTACGAGCAGTACTTC. Translation gives CASSAGLWAGNSYEQYF.

This clonotype was picked up a small number of times. The gene calls are TRBV6-5 and TRBJ1-6, with D hard to call. The CDR3 sequence is 16 residues long. Trimming pared 8 bases from V and 5 bases from J, leaving 19 bases between. In germline, CDR1 is MNHEY, CDR2 SVGAGI. The CDR3 nucleotides read TGTGCCAGCCGCCAAAATGCGGTTATCCATAATTCACCCCTCCACTTT. Protein sequence: CASRQNAVIHNSPLHF.

The rearrangement joins TRBV2 to TRBJ2-1; a possible D gene is TRBD2 (7 bases). Looked up from germline, CDR1 is SNHLY and CDR2 is FYNNEI. This CDR3 is built from 13 residues. The V and J ends lost 1 base and 10 bases respectively, with 11 bases between them. CDR3 in DNA: TGTGCCAGCAGTGAAGGCGGGGGCTGGGAGCAGTTCTTC. Its protein is CASSEGGGWEQFF.

This clonotype was seen a few times. The rearrangement links TRBV4-1 to TRBJ2-5, with TRBD2 matching over 11 bases. Unmatched junction bases numbered 3, after V lost 0 bases and J lost 0 bases. The CDR3 sequence is 17 residues long. Germline CDR1 MGHRA, CDR2 YSYEKL. The CDR3 spells CASSQDTSGGYQETQYF. The CDR3 bases are TGCGCCAGCAGCCAAGATACTAGCGGGGGATACCAAGAGACCCAGTACTTC.

This clonotype was seen a handful of times. The chain employs TRBV5-1 and TRBJ1-1, with D maybe TRBD1 (6 bases). V lost 0 bases, J lost 6 bases, and 12 bases lay in between. CDR3 length equals 14 residues. Germline CDR1 SGHRS, CDR2 YFSETQ. The CDR3 DNA reads as TGCGCCAGCAGCTTGGAAAGGGGGTCTCCTGAAGCTTTCTTT. This codes for CASSLERGSPEAFF. The variable domain in full, with the rest retrieved from reference TRBV5-1 and TRBJ1-1, is KAGVTQTPRYLIKTRGQQVTLSCSPISGHRSVSWYQQTPGQGLQFLFEYFSETQRNKGNFPGRFSGRQFSNSRSEMNVSTLELGDSALYLCASSLERGSPEAFFGQGTRLTVV.

CDR3 sequence: CASSRQDELQPQHF. CDR3 DNA: TGTGCCAGCAGCCGACAGGACGAACTTCAGCCCCAGCATTTT. The chain employs TRBV12-3 or TRBV12-4 and TRBJ1-5; weak D call: TRBD1 (6 bases). There are 14 residues in the CDR3. With 6 bases removed from V and 6 bases from J, the gap between germline ends came to 15 bases.

The V and J genes are TRBV7-9 and TRBJ1-2; D is perhaps TRBD1 (5 bases). Germline values: CDR1 SEHNR, CDR2 FQNEAQ (reference sequence). The V and J ends lost 8 bases and 4 bases respectively, with 23 bases between them. The CDR3 has 16 residues. DNA for the CDR3: TGTGCCAGCCCCCTCCTTGCGGGGGAAGAAATCTATGGCTACACCTTC. It is translated as CASPLLAGEEIYGYTF.

In this sample, this clonotype turned up once. The V gene is TRBV7-3, the J gene TRBJ1-5; 10 nucleotides line up with TRBD1. Trimming at V came to 6 bases and at J to 6 bases, leaving 5 bases not matched to a gene. Germline assignment: CDR1 SGHTA and CDR2 FQGTGA. The CDR3 extends over 14 amino acids. The CDR3 spells CASRLDRGSQPQHF. In DNA, the CDR3 is TGTGCCAGCAGACTGGACAGGGGGAGTCAGCCCCAGCATTTT.

At least ten counts were recorded for this clonotype. The rearrangement joins TRBV29-1 to TRBJ1-2; D remains unclear. Germline CDR1 and CDR2: SQVTM and ANQGSEA. V lost 4 bases to trimming and J lost 6 bases, with 12 bases between them. CDR3 size: 12 residues. DNA for the CDR3: TGCAGCGTTGTGGATAGGCGGCATGGCTACACCTTC. It yields the protein CSVVDRRHGYTF.

This chain connects TRBV20-1 to TRBJ2-1; TRBD2 aligns across 9 bases. The germline V gene encodes CDR1 DFQATT and CDR2 SNEGSKA (reference sequence). The CDR3 contains 14 residues. The J segment lost 6 bases and the V segment lost 2 bases, leaving 5 bases of the junction unmatched. The CDR3 bases are TGCAGTGCTAGATCTAGCGGGGCCCCCAATGAGCAGTTCTTC. It translates to CSARSSGAPNEQFF.

The chain links TRBV7-9 to TRBJ2-1; 11 nucleotides line up with TRBD2. V lost 4 bases to trimming and J lost 14 bases; unmatched junction nucleotides: 10. Germline V gives CDR1 SEHNR, CDR2 FQNEAQ (reference sequence). The CDR3 has 14 amino acids. The CDR3 here is CASSSGLAGGPKFF. CDR3 coding DNA: TGTGCCAGCAGCTCGGGGCTAGCGGGGGGTCCTAAGTTCTTC.

This chain joins TRBV27 and TRBJ1-2; D perhaps matches TRBD1 (5 bases). The V and J ends lost 4 bases and 6 bases respectively, with 18 bases between them. In germline, CDR1 is MNHEY, CDR2 SMNVEV (reference sequence). The length of the CDR3 is 15 residues. The CDR3: CASSSGWEGRDGYTF. CDR3 coding DNA: TGTGCCAGCAGTTCGGGGTGGGAGGGGCGAGATGGCTACACCTTC.

This clonotype was detected a few times. This chain joins TRBV29-1 and TRBJ1-6, with D tentatively TRBD1 (5 bases). This CDR3 spans 14 amino acids. Trimming removed 4 bases at V and 8 bases at J, with 15 bases between. CDR1 is SQVTM and CDR2 is ANQGSEA in the germline V gene. The CDR3 here is CSVVEGNRDSPLHF. In DNA form, the CDR3 reads TGCAGCGTTGTGGAGGGGAATCGTGATTCACCCCTCCACTTT.

J is TRBJ2-7 and V is TRBV20-1; 12 nucleotides line up with TRBD2. J was trimmed by 4 bases and V by 3 bases; bases with no gene match: 7. CDR1 DFQATT and CDR2 SNEGSKA come from the germline V gene (reference sequence). This CDR3 has 15 amino acids. The CDR3 is CSARSLAGGLYEQYF. For the CDR3, the DNA is TGCAGTGCTAGGTCGCTAGCGGGGGGGCTTTACGAGCAGTACTTC.

The chain is built from TRBV12-3 or TRBV12-4 and TRBJ1-5, with TRBD1 matching 7 bases. The CDR3 length is 15 residues. The V segment lost 6 bases and the J segment 6 bases; nucleotides outside the gene matches: 11. This CDR3 is CASRTQGRLGQPQHF. CDR3 DNA: TGTGCCAGCAGGACACAGGGGAGGTTAGGTCAGCCCCAGCATTTT.

This clonotype has only a few counts. The J gene is TRBJ1-4, the V gene TRBV28; perhaps TRBD1 as D (5 bases). Between the trimmed V and J ends, which lost 4 bases and 4 bases, there was a span of 19 bases. CDR1 MDHEN and CDR2 SYDVKM come from the germline V gene. CDR3 length: 17 residues. CDR3 loop: CASSYRQSRWGNEKLFF. CDR3 DNA: TGTGCCAGCAGTTATCGACAGAGCCGGTGGGGTAATGAAAAACTGTTTTTT.

This clonotype came up a few times. The V and J genes are TRBV7-8 and TRBJ1-2; 8 bases match TRBD1. CDR3 length equals 16 residues. Germline lookup yields CDR1 SGHVS and CDR2 FQNEAQ. The ends lost 5 bases at V and 4 bases at J; junction bases unmatched: 12. The DNA for the CDR3 is TGTGCCAGCAGCATAGGACGAGCGACAGGGGTCTATGGCTACACCTTC. Its protein is CASSIGRATGVYGYTF.

The chain has TRBV14 and TRBJ2-7; a weak D match, TRBD2 (7 bases). Germline CDR1 SGHDN, CDR2 FVKESK. Trimming left V 3 bases short and J 4 bases short, with 13 bases between. This CDR3 is 14 amino acids long. In DNA, the CDR3 is TGTGCCAGCAGCCATGGGGGGGCTTCGTACGAGCAGTACTTC. Translation: CASSHGGASYEQYF. Full variable domain (rest looked up from reference TRBV14 and TRBJ2-7): EAGVTQFPSHSVIEKGQTVTLRCDPISGHDNLYWYRRVMGKEIKFLLHFVKESKQDESGMPNNRFLAERTGGTYSTLKVQPAELEDSGVYFCASSHGGASYEQYFGPGTRLTVT.

A few counts support this clonotype. The chain is built from TRBV5-4 and TRBJ2-3; D unresolved. This CDR3 has 15 residues. The V gene lost 0 bases and the J gene lost 2 bases, with 10 bases spanning the gap. The germline CDR1 and CDR2 sequences are SGHNT and YYREEE (reference sequence). The CDR3 DNA reads TGTGCCAGCAGCTTGGACAGCCGATACACAGATACGCAGTATTTT. The encoded protein is CASSLDSRYTDTQYF.

The rearrangement links TRBV5-1 to TRBJ2-3, with 8 positions matching TRBD1. This CDR3 region has 17 residues. After removal of 0 bases from V and 5 bases from J, the junction contained 11 bases not matched to a gene. Germline loops: CDR1 SGHRS, CDR2 YFSETQ. The CDR3 DNA sequence: TGCGCCAGCAGCTTGGCCATGACAGGGGATAGTGGAGATACGCAGTATTTT. The encoded protein is CASSLAMTGDSGDTQYF.

The rearrangement uses TRBV4-1 and TRBJ2-7; 11 bases are shared with TRBD2. J was trimmed by 5 bases and V by 4 bases; bases with no gene match: 7. Per germline, CDR1 MGHRA and CDR2 YSYEKL. CDR3 length: 15 residues. CDR3 nucleotide sequence: TGCGCCAGCAGCCTTGGACTAGCGGGTTCCCACGAGCAGTACTTC. This encodes CASSLGLAGSHEQYF.

This clonotype has a handful of counts. The V call is TRBV20-1, the J call TRBJ1-6, with D unclear. Deletions cut 0 bases from V and 7 bases from J, with 10 bases between. The germline V gene has CDR1 DFQATT and CDR2 SNEGSKA (reference sequence). The CDR3 contains 14 residues. The CDR3 coding sequence is TGCAGTGCTAGAGACCAGGCCCTAAATTCACCCCTCCACTTT. Its translation is CSARDQALNSPLHF.

The J gene is TRBJ2-2, the V gene TRBV5-1; D possibly corresponds to TRBD1 (5 bases). Trimming left V 4 bases short and J 8 bases short, with 15 bases between. CDR3 length: 14 residues. CDR1 and CDR2 (germline): SGHRS, YFSETQ. The CDR3 region is CASSVPQGSGELFF. CDR3 nucleotide sequence: TGCGCCAGCAGCGTACCTCAGGGATCGGGGGAGCTGTTTTTT. Supplemented by reference TRBV5-1 and TRBJ2-2, the full variable domain reads KAGVTQTPRYLIKTRGQQVTLSCSPISGHRSVSWYQQTPGQGLQFLFEYFSETQRNKGNFPGRFSGRQFSNSRSEMNVSTLELGDSALYLCASSVPQGSGELFFGEGSRLTVL.